Listed below are T cell receptor beta chains from one sample, sequenced in a study of blood T cell repertoires in COVID-19. TCRdb's table, derived via immunoSEQ multiplex PCR, lists solely in-frame clones and lacks some. The profile shows about 50,000 clones, 90% of them singletons. What was sequenced was peripheral blood. The receptor source for this set is a human donor in a cohort sampled during active COVID-19. CDR3s include the opening cysteine and the closing phenylalanine or tryptophan. The D gene is left open where the match is weak. The size entry is marked missing in some rows and otherwise reads once, few, many or a size class.

D,J,size,V,DNA,CDR3
TRBD1,TRBJ1-4,NA,TRBV3-1/TRBV3-2,TGTGCCAGCAGCTCCAGGACAGGGGGAAGAAGGATTGAAAAACTGTTTTTT,CASSSRTGGRRIEKLFF
TRBD2,TRBJ2-3,NA,TRBV5-1,TGCGCCAGCAGCTTCGCTAGCGGGGCGAGCACAGATACGCAGTATTTT,CASSFASGASTDTQYF
TRBD1,TRBJ2-2,NA,TRBV10-3,TGTGCCATCAGGGGGGCACAGGGGGCCGGGGAGCTGTTTTTT,CAIRGAQGAGELFF
NA,TRBJ1-1,NA,TRBV20-1,TGCAGTGCTAGTGAGCAGGTGAACACTGAAGCTTTCTTT,CSASEQVNTEAFF
NA,TRBJ2-6,NA,TRBV27,TGTGCCAGCACCACAATCTCTGGGGCCAACGTCCTGACTTTC,CASTTISGANVLTF
TRBD1,TRBJ1-2,NA,TRBV7-9,TGTGCCAGCAGCTCGGGACAGGCGACATTATACTATGGCTACACCTTC,CASSSGQATLYYGYTF
TRBD1,TRBJ2-3,NA,TRBV18,TGTGCCAGCTCCTCGGGACAGGGGACAGATACGCAGTATTTT,CASSSGQGTDTQYF
NA,TRBJ2-1,NA,TRBV28,TGTGCCAGCAGTCTGAGTGGGGGGGCAGGGAATGAGCAGTTCTTC,CASSLSGGAGNEQFF
NA,TRBJ2-1,NA,TRBV27,TGTGCCAGCAGTTTTTCCCGGAGGGAGCAGTTCTTC,CASSFSRREQFF
TRBD2,TRBJ2-1,NA,TRBV11-2,TGTGCCAGCAGCTTAGTTAGCGGGAGGGCCGGTGAGCAGTTCTTC,CASSLVSGRAGEQFF
NA,TRBJ2-7,NA,TRBV6-5,TGTGCCAGCAGCGCCTGGGGGGCGGGAGCCTACGAGCAGTACTTC,CASSAWGAGAYEQYF
NA,TRBJ2-5,NA,TRBV7-9,TGTGCCAGCAGCTTAGGCCCCTCTTCGGGAGAGACCCAGTACTTC,CASSLGPSSGETQYF
TRBD2,TRBJ2-2,NA,TRBV6-6,TGTGCCAGCAGTTCCCCTAGCGGGATTACCGGGGAGCTGTTTTTT,CASSSPSGITGELFF
NA,TRBJ1-2,NA,TRBV18,TGTGCCAGCTCATCTACAGAGGCGGGTGACTATGGCTACACCTTC,CASSSTEAGDYGYTF
NA,TRBJ1-6,NA,TRBV20-1,TGCAGTGCTAGTCAGGGAGGATCACCCCTCCACTTT,CSASQGGSPLHF
TRBD1,TRBJ1-6,NA,TRBV7-9,TGTGCCAGCAGCCCCAGACAGGGGGCTGCCTATAATTCACCCCTCCACTTT,CASSPRQGAAYNSPLHF
NA,TRBJ1-1,NA,TRBV12-5,TGTGCTAGTGCCCCGGCCTACAGTGGCACTGAAGCTTTCTTT,CASAPAYSGTEAFF
TRBD1,TRBJ1-1,NA,TRBV18,TGTGCCAGCTCACCATACTTGACAGGGGGCGGAGGCACTGAAGCTTTCTTT,CASSPYLTGGGGTEAFF
NA,TRBJ1-6,NA,TRBV25-1,TGTGCCAGCAGCCCACTCCTCCGGGATTCACCCCTCCACTTT,CASSPLLRDSPLHF
NA,TRBJ2-3,NA,TRBV11-1,TGTGCCAGCAGCCATAACAGGGTGTGGCAGTATTTT,CASSHNRVWQYF
TRBD1,TRBJ1-5,NA,TRBV25-1,TGTGCCAGCAGTCCGGGACAGGGGTTGAATCAGCCCCAGCATTTT,CASSPGQGLNQPQHF
NA,TRBJ1-2,NA,TRBV5-6,TGTGCCAGCAGTGAAGGGAGCAGCCCTACCCATGGCTACACCTTC,CASSEGSSPTHGYTF
NA,TRBJ2-3,NA,TRBV13,TGTGCCAGCAGCTCCGGGACTCGGTCTTATGTTACGCAGTATTTT,CASSSGTRSYVTQYF
NA,TRBJ2-7,NA,TRBV3-1/TRBV3-2,TGTGCCAGCAGCCTCGCCGGGGGCGAGCAGTACTTC,CASSLAGGEQYF
NA,TRBJ2-3,NA,TRBV11-2,TGTGCCAGCAGCTCCGGCACAGATACGCAGTATTTT,CASSSGTDTQYF
NA,TRBJ1-4,NA,TRBV6-5,TGTGCCAGCAGTTACTCCCTAGTAAGGGAAAAACTGTTTTTT,CASSYSLVREKLFF
NA,TRBJ1-1,NA,TRBV28,TGTGCCAGCTCTACTCCCGGGAGTACCCTGGGGGCTGAAGCTTTCTTT,CASSTPGSTLGAEAFF
TRBD1,TRBJ1-2,NA,TRBV7-9,TGTGCCAGCAGCTTAGAAGTGTTTCGGACAGGGAGGTTCGGCTACACCTTC,CASSLEVFRTGRFGYTF
NA,TRBJ1-6,NA,TRBV3-1/TRBV3-2,TGTGCCAGCAGCCAAGATAACAGCCCTACTGATTCACCCCTCCACTTT,CASSQDNSPTDSPLHF
NA,TRBJ1-5,NA,TRBV9,TGTGCCAGCAGCTCAACCGGGACACCCGATCAGCCCCAGCATTTT,CASSSTGTPDQPQHF
TRBD2,TRBJ2-3,NA,TRBV4-2,TGTGCCAGCAGCCAGGAGACCGGGACTAGCGGGAGGTTAACAGATACGCAGTATTTT,CASSQETGTSGRLTDTQYF
NA,TRBJ2-3,NA,TRBV7-2,TGTGCCAGCAGCTTAGGTGGGCTACCCACAGATACGCAGTATTTT,CASSLGGLPTDTQYF
NA,TRBJ1-1,NA,TRBV28,TGTGCCAGCAGTTTTCCACTACAGGGTTCTGAAGCTTTCTTT,CASSFPLQGSEAFF
NA,TRBJ2-6,once,TRBV4-1,TGCGCCAGCAGCCAAGATTTTTCAGGGATTAGTTCTGGGGCCAACGTCCTGACTTTC,CASSQDFSGISSGANVLTF
NA,TRBJ2-6,NA,TRBV3-1/TRBV3-2,TGTGCCAGCAGGACTACGCGTTCTGGGGCCAACGTCCTGACTTTC,CASRTTRSGANVLTF
TRBD1,TRBJ1-2,NA,TRBV29-1,TGCAGCGTTGAAGAGGGACAGGGAACCTATGGCTACACCTTC,CSVEEGQGTYGYTF
TRBD1,TRBJ1-4,NA,TRBV6-5,TGTGCCAGCAGGGGGACAGAAAGGGAAAAACTGTTTTTT,CASRGTEREKLFF
TRBD2,TRBJ2-1,NA,TRBV19,TGTGCCAGTAGTACCAACTCAGCGGGAGCCAACAATGAGCAGTTCTTC,CASSTNSAGANNEQFF
NA,TRBJ1-3,few,TRBV4-1,TGCGCCAGCAGCCGCCCCGGGAACACCATATATTTT,CASSRPGNTIYF
NA,TRBJ1-5,NA,TRBV28,TGTGCCAGCAGCTCCGGAAAACAGGGTGGCAATCAGCCCCAGCATTTT,CASSSGKQGGNQPQHF